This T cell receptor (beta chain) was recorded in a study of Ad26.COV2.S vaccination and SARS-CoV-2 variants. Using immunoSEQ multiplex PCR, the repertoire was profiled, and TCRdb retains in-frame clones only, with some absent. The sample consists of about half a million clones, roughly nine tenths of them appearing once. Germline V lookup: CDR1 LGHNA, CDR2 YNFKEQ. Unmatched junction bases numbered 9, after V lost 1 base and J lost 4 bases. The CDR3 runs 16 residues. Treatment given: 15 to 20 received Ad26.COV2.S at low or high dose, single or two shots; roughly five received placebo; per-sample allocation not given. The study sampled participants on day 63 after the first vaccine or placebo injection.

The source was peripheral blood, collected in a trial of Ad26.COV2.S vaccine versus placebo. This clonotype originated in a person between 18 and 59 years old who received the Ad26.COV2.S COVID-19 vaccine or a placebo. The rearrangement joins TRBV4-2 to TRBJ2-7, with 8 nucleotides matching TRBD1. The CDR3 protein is CASSQAPRQGSYEQYF. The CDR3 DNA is TGTGCCAGCAGCCAAGCCCCTCGACAGGGGTCGTACGAGCAGTACTTC.